This is a list of T cell receptor beta chains from one sample in a study of blood T cell repertoires in COVID-19. Sequencing was performed with immunoSEQ multiplex PCR; in TCRdb, only in-frame clones are kept and a portion is missing. The sample consists of under 250,000 clones, 80% to 90% of them appearing once. Source material: PBMCs or T cells enriched from blood (not recorded which). All receptors come from a young woman in a cohort exposed to, infected with or recovered from COVID-19 (not recorded which). CDR3s include the opening cysteine and the closing phenylalanine or tryptophan. D genes are given only for firm matches. Not all rows give a size; the values are once, few, many and, for expanded clones, a class.

V gene,J gene,clone size,D gene,CDR3 DNA,CDR3 protein
TRBV9,TRBJ2-5,NA,NA,TGTGCCAGCAGCAACGGAACGGGGGGCGGCCAAGAGACCCAGTACTTC,CASSNGTGGGQETQYF
TRBV5-1,TRBJ2-7,NA,TRBD2,TGCGCCAGCAGCATTAGCGGGAGAACCCCCTACGAGCAGTACTTC,CASSISGRTPYEQYF
TRBV27,TRBJ1-2,NA,TRBD1,TGTGCCAGCAGTTCCGCCGGGACAGGGGGCATAAATGGCTACACCTTC,CASSSAGTGGINGYTF
TRBV30,TRBJ2-1,few,NA,TGTGCCTGGAGTTCGGGACTTCGCAATGAGCAGTTCTTC,CAWSSGLRNEQFF
TRBV24-1,TRBJ2-5,NA,TRBD2,TGTGCCACCAGTGACCCTGTAGCGGGAGGAGAGACCCAGTACTTC,CATSDPVAGGETQYF
TRBV5-6,TRBJ2-3,NA,NA,TGTGCCAGCAGCTTCCCTACTAGCACAGATACGCAGTATTTT,CASSFPTSTDTQYF
TRBV27,TRBJ1-2,NA,NA,TGTGCCAGCAGTACCTGGGGCGGCCAAACTAACTATGGCTACACCTTC,CASSTWGGQTNYGYTF
TRBV10-3,TRBJ1-2,NA,NA,TGTGCCATCAGTGAATCTGCTAACTATGGCTACACCTTC,CAISESANYGYTF
TRBV21-1,TRBJ1-1,NA,NA,TGTGCCAGCACAAACAGGGAGGGGAACACTGAAGCTTTCTTT,CASTNREGNTEAFF
TRBV25-1,TRBJ1-3,NA,NA,TGTGCCAGCAGTGCCACACCCTCTGGAAACACCATATATTTT,CASSATPSGNTIYF
TRBV15,TRBJ1-2,NA,NA,TGTGCCACCAGCAGAGAGAGATCAGGGCCAGCTAACTATGGCTACACCTTC,CATSRERSGPANYGYTF
TRBV3-1/TRBV3-2,TRBJ1-1,NA,TRBD1,TGTGCCAGCAGCCTCGGGACAGGGGACACTGAAGCTTTCTTT,CASSLGTGDTEAFF
TRBV27,TRBJ2-2,NA,TRBD2,TGTGCCAGCAGTTTAAATGGACTAGCGTTAGTCGGGGAGCTGTTTTTT,CASSLNGLALVGELFF
TRBV12-5,TRBJ1-1,NA,NA,TGTGCTAGTCACCTAGGGAGGGTGAACACTGAAGCTTTCTTT,CASHLGRVNTEAFF
TRBV19,TRBJ2-7,once,TRBD2,TGTGCCAGTAACGGGGGGACTAGCGCTCCCTACGAGCAGTACTTC,CASNGGTSAPYEQYF
TRBV14,TRBJ1-5,NA,NA,TGTGCCAGCAGCTGGGACTCCAATCAGCCCCAGCATTTT,CASSWDSNQPQHF
TRBV12-3/TRBV12-4,TRBJ2-5,NA,TRBD1,TGTGCCAGCTCTCAGGGGGCAGAAGAGACCCAGTACTTC,CASSQGAEETQYF
TRBV28,TRBJ2-7,NA,TRBD1,TGTGCCAGCAGGACAGGGGGAGACCCCTACGAGCAGTACTTC,CASRTGGDPYEQYF
TRBV13,TRBJ1-2,NA,TRBD1,TGTGCCAGCAGCTTAGGAGACAGGGCCTTGGGCTACACCTTC,CASSLGDRALGYTF
TRBV9,TRBJ1-5,once,NA,TGTGCCAGCAGCGTAGGTCCAAATCAGCCCCAGCATTTT,CASSVGPNQPQHF
TRBV19,TRBJ2-5,NA,NA,TGTGCCAGTAGTGGGACTGACAAAGAGACCCAGTACTTC,CASSGTDKETQYF
TRBV4-2,TRBJ1-1,NA,TRBD1,TGTGCCAGCAGCCACGAAGGACAGGGGGCGACTGAAGCTTTCTTT,CASSHEGQGATEAFF
TRBV24-1,TRBJ1-3,once,NA,TGTGCCACCAGTGATGGTGCGGACACGGGAAACACCATATATTTT,CATSDGADTGNTIYF
TRBV12-3/TRBV12-4,TRBJ1-5,NA,NA,TGTGCCAGCACCATACAGGGAAACAAGCCCCAGCATTTT,CASTIQGNKPQHF
TRBV3-1/TRBV3-2,TRBJ2-7,NA,TRBD1,TGTGCCAGCAGCCTTTGGGACAGCTCCTACGAGCAGTACTTC,CASSLWDSSYEQYF
TRBV19,TRBJ1-5,NA,NA,TGTGCCAGTACCTGGGAGGGTCAGCCCCAGCATTTT,CASTWEGQPQHF
TRBV27,TRBJ2-7,NA,NA,TGTGCCAGCAGTTTAGCTGGGGCACACTACGAGCAGTACTTC,CASSLAGAHYEQYF
TRBV24-1,TRBJ1-2,NA,NA,TGTGCCACCAGTGATACTACGGGACACAACTACGACTATGGCTACACCTTC,CATSDTTGHNYDYGYTF
TRBV29-1,TRBJ2-1,few,TRBD1,TGCAGCGTTGATAGGACAGGGGGCATCGATGAGCAGTTCTTC,CSVDRTGGIDEQFF
TRBV5-4,TRBJ2-3,NA,TRBD2,TGTGCCAGCAGCACCCGAGCGGGGGGTGGGGATACGCAGTATTTT,CASSTRAGGGDTQYF
TRBV28,TRBJ2-5,NA,TRBD2,TGTGCCAGCAGTACTAGCGGGAGGGCCTGGGGGGATGAAGAGACCCAGTACTTC,CASSTSGRAWGDEETQYF
TRBV5-1,TRBJ2-2,NA,TRBD2,TGCGCCAGCAGCTTGACAGCGGGGGGCCCGAACACCGGGGAGCTGTTTTTT,CASSLTAGGPNTGELFF
TRBV19,TRBJ1-5,NA,NA,TGTGCCAGTAGTATCGGGCAGGGTCAGCCCCAGCATTTT,CASSIGQGQPQHF
TRBV28,TRBJ1-4,NA,NA,TGTGCCAGCACCCAAGGACATCTCAAACTGTTTTTT,CASTQGHLKLFF
TRBV11-3,TRBJ1-1,NA,NA,TGTGCCAGCAGCTTAGATCGTACAGACACTGAAGCTTTCTTT,CASSLDRTDTEAFF
TRBV11-3,TRBJ2-1,NA,NA,TGTGCCAGCAGCTTAAGGGACACCACCTACAATGAGCAGTTCTTC,CASSLRDTTYNEQFF
TRBV6-5,TRBJ2-1,few,NA,TGTGCCAGCAGTTACTCGCCTCCAGGGTGGAGCGATGAGCAGTTCTTC,CASSYSPPGWSDEQFF
TRBV27,TRBJ1-5,once,NA,TGTGCCAGCAGTCAACAGGGTCGCGGTCAGCCCCAGCATTTT,CASSQQGRGQPQHF
TRBV27,TRBJ1-2,few,NA,TGTGCCAGCAGTTTATCCCCCGGCTATGGCTACACCTTC,CASSLSPGYGYTF
TRBV7-2,TRBJ2-3,NA,NA,TGTGCCAGCAGTCCGGACTACGGCACAGATACGCAGTATTTT,CASSPDYGTDTQYF
TRBV4-1,TRBJ1-6,NA,TRBD1,TGCGCCAGCAGCCTGTCCGGGACAGGAGGATATAATTCACCCCTCCACTTT,CASSLSGTGGYNSPLHF
TRBV5-6,TRBJ1-4,NA,TRBD1,TGTGCCAGCAGCTCCCCAGGGGGGACTAATGAAAAACTGTTTTTT,CASSSPGGTNEKLFF
TRBV13,TRBJ1-1,NA,NA,TGTGCCAGCAGCTTAGGCGCGGATATTGAAGCTTTCTTT,CASSLGADIEAFF
TRBV28,TRBJ2-3,once,TRBD1,TGTGCCAGCAGTCCCCGGACAGGGATGAGCACAGATACGCAGTATTTT,CASSPRTGMSTDTQYF
TRBV12-5,TRBJ2-3,NA,TRBD2,TGTGCTAGTGGCCCCGGACTAGCGGGGTACACAGATACGCAGTATTTT,CASGPGLAGYTDTQYF
TRBV5-6,TRBJ2-7,NA,NA,TGTGCCAGCACCCCATCGTCCGGCACTACCTCAACCTCCTACGAGCAGTACTTC,CASTPSSGTTSTSYEQYF
TRBV5-1,TRBJ2-7,NA,TRBD2,TGCGCCAGCAGCTCTAGCGGGAGTGTCCACGAGCAGTACTTC,CASSSSGSVHEQYF
TRBV30,TRBJ1-4,NA,NA,TGTGCCTGGAGGGACAGTGCTGAAAAACTGTTTTTT,CAWRDSAEKLFF
TRBV28,TRBJ1-4,NA,NA,TGTGCCAGCATAGGGAGTGCAACTAATGAAAAACTGTTTTTT,CASIGSATNEKLFF
TRBV6-5,TRBJ1-5,NA,NA,TGTGCCAGCAACCGACAGCTCAATCAGCCCCAGCATTTT,CASNRQLNQPQHF
TRBV5-1,TRBJ2-3,NA,NA,TGCGCCAGCAGCTTAGAGGGAGTGGGAGCAGATACGCAGTATTTT,CASSLEGVGADTQYF
TRBV11-2,TRBJ1-6,NA,TRBD1,TGTGCCAGCATGTTACAGGGGTGGAATTCACCCCTCCACTTT,CASMLQGWNSPLHF
TRBV18,TRBJ2-1,NA,TRBD1,TGTGCCAGCTCAGCTGACAGGGGTCAAGTGGATGAGCAGTTCTTC,CASSADRGQVDEQFF
TRBV5-6,TRBJ1-5,NA,TRBD1,TGTGCCAGCAGCTTCTCGCAGGGGGAATCGATTCAGCCCCAGCATTTT,CASSFSQGESIQPQHF